In this sample, the clone carrying this T cell receptor (beta chain) turned up many times. Fresh peripheral blood, approximately 9.6 ml, yielded the PBMCs. Per germline, CDR1 MDHEN and CDR2 SYDVKM. The CDR3 is 17 residues long. V was trimmed by 6 bases and J by 0 bases, leaving 20 bases between them. Using RNA transcripts as the source, TCR beta CDR3 regions were amplified. First-round RT-PCR with HTBI primers amplified the TCR CDR3 region. TCRdb re-derived calls from the multiplex PCR reads in MiXCR, one entry per CDR3 protein. The repertoire consists of about 270,000 distinct CDR3 sequences, with around 15% occurring once and the leading ten covering roughly 30%. The record originates from a study of T cells in Graves' hyperthyroidism and ophthalmopathy.

V and J are TRBV28 and TRBJ1-1, with D unclear. Sequencing was carried out using blood. The sequence was obtained from a woman between 45 and 65 years old with Graves' hyperthyroidism that later progressed to Graves' ophthalmopathy. In DNA form, the CDR3 reads TGTGCCAGCAGCCTCGGCCCCGCTGCCACCTTGAACACTGAAGCTTTCTTT. As protein: CASSLGPAATLNTEAFF.